This T cell receptor beta chain was obtained from a study of CXCR3-negative and CXCR3-positive naive CD8 T cells. UMI-labeled TRB cDNA libraries were prepared by 5' RACE. For each CDR3 protein, TCRdb gives one entry from its re-call of the 5' RACE reads, without DNA. The table lists 130,000 or so distinct CDR3 sequences. CDR1 is KGHDR and CDR2 is SFDVKD in the germline V gene. The CDR3 is 11 residues long. This rearrangement joins TRBV24-1 to TRBJ2-7. Sequencing was done on a sample of naive CXCR3- CD8+ T cells from blood. As for subset: CD45RO-CCR7+CD27+CD95- naive CD8+ T cells lacking CXCR3 (TNR3-). The TCR sequence derives from a human donor in good health. Some clones in this sample may be carry-over from other donors' samples. The chain's CDR3 is CATSDLTEQYF.